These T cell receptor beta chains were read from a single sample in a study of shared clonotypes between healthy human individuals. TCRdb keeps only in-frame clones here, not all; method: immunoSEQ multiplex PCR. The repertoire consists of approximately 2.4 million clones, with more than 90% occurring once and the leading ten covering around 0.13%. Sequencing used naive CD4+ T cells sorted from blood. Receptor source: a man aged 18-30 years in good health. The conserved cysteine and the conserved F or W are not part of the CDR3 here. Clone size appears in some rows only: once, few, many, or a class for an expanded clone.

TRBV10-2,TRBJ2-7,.,ASRRQGYEQY
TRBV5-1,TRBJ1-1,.,ASSEQGWANTEAF
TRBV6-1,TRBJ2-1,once,ASSGDRGNEQF
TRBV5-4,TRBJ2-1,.,ASSLGIAGGLNEQF
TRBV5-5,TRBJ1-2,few,ASSKDTYGYT
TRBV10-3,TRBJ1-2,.,AISLVDALRGGYT
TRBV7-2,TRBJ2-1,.,ASSLLATLNEQF
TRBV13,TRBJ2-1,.,ASSQKGAYNEQF
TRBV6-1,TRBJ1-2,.,ASSAGEGRGGYT
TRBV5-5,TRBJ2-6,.,ASLRDRFSGANVLT
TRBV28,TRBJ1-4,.,ASSLDSATNEKLF
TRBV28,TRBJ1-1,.,ASSLQSGQAF
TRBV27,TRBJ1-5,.,ASSAAGGSQPQH
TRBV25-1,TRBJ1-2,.,ASSEGGQADYGYT
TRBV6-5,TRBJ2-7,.,ASSYSGTGTYEQY
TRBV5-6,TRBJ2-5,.,ASSPPNGRETQY
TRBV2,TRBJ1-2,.,ASSPRDRGFGYT
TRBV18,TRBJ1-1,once,ASSLDGVTEAF
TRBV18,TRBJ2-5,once,ASSPYRGQETQY